This T cell receptor (beta chain) was retrieved from a study of blood T cell repertoires in COVID-19. Background on the study: PBMCs, B-cell-depleted T cells, or T cells provided the cDNA or gDNA that made up the material.

Assay used: immunoSEQ multiplex PCR; TCRdb lists only in-frame clones, some missing. The table includes some 120,000 clones, 65% to 90% detected once. V was clipped by 10 bases and J by 3 bases; unmatched bases: 13. CDR3 length: 16 residues. The germline V gene has CDR1 SNHLY and CDR2 FYNNEI. This clonotype was obtained from a human donor in a cohort sampled during active COVID-19. Material for sequencing was peripheral blood. This chain connects TRBV2 to TRBJ2-2; 8 bases are shared with TRBD2. The CDR3 DNA reads TGTGCCACCACCAATTCGGGGGGGGTAGACACCGGGGAGCTGTTTTTT. Protein sequence: CATTNSGGVDTGELFF.